Presented here are 10 T cell receptor beta chains from one specimen sequenced in a study of cytomegalovirus exposure and HLA in healthy donors. The PCR made use of 60 Vbeta and 13 Jbeta primers. Sequencing was performed with immunoSEQ multiplex PCR; in TCRdb, only in-frame clones are kept and a portion is missing. Here the sample spans about 150,000 clones, about 84% being singletons. The sample taken for sequencing was PBMCs. These receptors were obtained from a woman aged 40 to 50 in good health and CMV-seropositive.

The chain links TRBV11-3 to TRBJ2-2, with D hard to call. CDR3 length: 15 residues. Trimming left V 1 base short and J 0 bases short, with 6 bases between. Germline values: CDR1 SGHNT, CDR2 YENEEA. In nucleotides, the CDR3 is TGTGCCAGCAGCTTAGCAGTCGCGAACACCGGGGAGCTGTTTTTT. Translation gives CASSLAVANTGELFF.

The chain is built from TRBV27 and TRBJ2-7; 7 positions match TRBD2. The CDR3 extends over 14 amino acids. Germline CDR1 reads MNHEY; CDR2 reads SMNVEV (reference sequence). V shed 5 bases, J shed 1 base, and the junction held 5 bases outside the gene matches. The CDR3 sequence: CASSPGRGSYEQYF. Written as DNA, the CDR3 is TGTGCCAGCAGTCCCGGGCGGGGGTCCTACGAGCAGTACTTC.

This clone was counted once. The CDR3 nucleotides are TGTGCCTGGAGTCCGACTAGCGGAGCCGAGCAGTACTTC. It yields the protein CAWSPTSGAEQYF. The rearrangement joins TRBV30 to TRBJ2-7; 9 nucleotides align to TRBD2. V was pared by 2 bases and J by 6 bases, with 5 bases of the junction left unmatched. The germline V gene has CDR1 GTSNPN and CDR2 SVGIG (reference sequence). The CDR3 has 13 amino acids.

The chain combines TRBV6-1 with TRBJ2-7, with 7 positions matching TRBD2. The V segment lost 4 bases and the J segment 0 bases; nucleotides outside the gene matches: 3. The CDR3 is 14 amino acids. Germline loops: CDR1 MNHNS, CDR2 SASEGT. The chain's CDR3 is CASSAAGDSYEQYF. The CDR3 DNA sequence: TGTGCCAGCAGTGCGGCGGGAGACTCCTACGAGCAGTACTTC.

The V call is TRBV28, the J call TRBJ1-2; 8 bases are a match to TRBD1. This CDR3 is 14 amino acids long. Germline CDR1 and CDR2: MDHEN and SYDVKM. The V and J ends lost 5 bases and 2 bases, in that order; junction bases with no gene match: 4. In DNA, the CDR3 is TGTGCCAGCAGTCCGAGGACAGGGAACTATGGCTACACCTTC. Protein: CASSPRTGNYGYTF.

This clone was found once. V and J are TRBV19 and TRBJ1-5; TRBD1 might be the D (5 bases). CDR1 is LNHDA, CDR2 SQIVND, per germline (reference sequence). V was clipped by 10 bases and J by 4 bases, with 17 bases between them. There are 14 residues in the CDR3. In nucleotides, the CDR3 is TGTGCCACTGACTTCGGGGGGGGAAATCAGCCCCAGCATTTT. It codes for CATDFGGGNQPQHF. Supplemented by reference TRBV19 and TRBJ1-5, the full variable domain reads DGGITQSPKYLFRKEGQNVTLSCEQNLNHDAMYWYRQDPGQGLRLIYYSQIVNDFQKGDIAEGYSVSREKKESFPLTVTSAQKNPTAFYLCATDFGGGNQPQHFGDGTRLSIL.

This chain links TRBV5-1 with TRBJ2-1; D not resolved. This CDR3 has 16 amino acids. Trimming took off 3 bases at V and 2 bases at J, with 15 bases between the two ends. Germline V gene lookup returns CDR1 SGHRS and CDR2 YFSETQ. The DNA of the CDR3 is TGCGCCAGCAGCTCCCTAAGCGATATACCCTACAATGAGCAGTTCTTC. It is translated as CASSSLSDIPYNEQFF. The variable domain in full, with the rest retrieved from reference TRBV5-1 and TRBJ2-1, is KAGVTQTPRYLIKTRGQQVTLSCSPISGHRSVSWYQQTPGQGLQFLFEYFSETQRNKGNFPGRFSGRQFSNSRSEMNVSTLELGDSALYLCASSSLSDIPYNEQFFGPGTRLTVL.

V and J are TRBV6-6 and TRBJ1-1; D is perhaps TRBD1 (5 bases). V lost 2 bases and J lost 2, with 6 bases in between. CDR1 is MNHNY and CDR2 is SVGAGI in the germline V gene (reference sequence). The CDR3 has 13 amino acids. In nucleotides, the CDR3 is TGTGCCAGCAGTTACAGGGGAAACACTGAAGCTTTCTTT. Its translation is CASSYRGNTEAFF.

The chain couples TRBV27 to TRBJ2-7; 12 bases match TRBD2. With V trimmed by 2 bases and J by 5 bases, 13 bases remained unmatched. The germline V gene has CDR1 MNHEY and CDR2 SMNVEV (reference sequence). The CDR3 consists of 18 residues. CDR3 coding DNA: TGTGCCAGCAGTTTAAAGTCTAGCGGGAGGGCTTTTCATCACGAGCAGTACTTC. Its translation: CASSLKSSGRAFHHEQYF.

The chain combines TRBV4-2 with TRBJ1-2, with 7 bases matching TRBD1. This CDR3 is built from 15 residues. Germline V gene data show CDR1 as LGHNA and CDR2 as YNFKEQ. After removal of 0 bases from V and 4 bases from J, the junction contained 5 bases not matched to a gene. The CDR3 DNA sequence: TGTGCCAGCAGCCAAGATCTGGGACAGCTCTATGGCTACACCTTC. Its protein is CASSQDLGQLYGYTF.